The next 13 T cell receptor beta chains were all read from a single sample in a study of shared clonotypes between healthy human individuals (dated by TCRdb to about 2020). The method behind the library was the immunoSEQ multiplex PCR assay. TCRdb mirrors the immuneACCESS table, restricted to in-frame sequences. Some clones are absent from its copies; in checked studies, under half trace to an unresolved V gene, and the reason for the others is unknown. This sample gives 2 million to 2.5 million clones in total; about 92% of them show up just once. Of the sample, 0.35% to 0.45% is held by the ten largest clones. What was sequenced was naive CD4+ T cells from PBMCs. The cell subset or site label on this specimen signifies: CD45RA+ positively selected. These receptors were collected from a man aged 18 to 29 in good health. Some clones in this sample may be carry-over from other donors' samples.

V is TRBV5-1 and J is TRBJ2-7, with 7 bases that match TRBD2. The junction had 11 bases not matched to a gene; V was cut back by 6 bases and J by 5 bases. The germline CDR1 and CDR2 sequences are SGHRS and YFSETQ. CDR3 length equals 14 residues. The CDR3, as DNA: TGCGCCAGCACCGATCTCGGGGGGTCCGACGAGCAGTACTTC. It specifies CASTDLGGSDEQYF.

This rearrangement joins TRBV7-6 to TRBJ1-2, with TRBD1 matching 10 bases. J gave up 4 bases and V 5 bases, and 10 bases lay outside the gene matches. Germline CDR1 and CDR2: SGHVS and FNYEAQ. The length of the CDR3 is 16 residues. The CDR3 DNA reads as TGTGCCAGCAGCCCTCGGACAGGGGGTTGGGTCTATGGCTACACCTTC. Protein: CASSPRTGGWVYGYTF. The full variable domain, completed using reference TRBV7-6 and TRBJ1-2, is GAGVSQSPRYKVTKRGQDVALRCDPISGHVSLYWYRQALGQGPEFLTYFNYEAQQDKSGLPNDRFSAERPEGSISTLTIQRTEQRDSAMYRCASSPRTGGWVYGYTFGSGTRLTVV.

This chain connects TRBV7-2 to TRBJ1-5; no clear D gene. Germline values: CDR1 SGHTA, CDR2 FQGNSA. Trimming cost V 2 bases and J 6 bases, with 11 bases left between them. The CDR3 covers 14 residues. The CDR3 nucleotides are TGTGCCAGCAGCTTAAGTGCGGCGATTCAGCCCCAGCATTTT. Its protein product is CASSLSAAIQPQHF.

This chain uses TRBV7-6 with TRBJ2-7; 9 nucleotides agree with TRBD2. Germline CDR1 reads SGHVS; CDR2 reads FNYEAQ. This CDR3 contains 18 residues. The ends lost 1 base at V and 2 bases at J; junction bases unmatched: 12. The CDR3 bases are TGTGCCAGCAGCTTAGATAGCGGGAGTTTTGTTCAGCCCTACGAGCAGTACTTC. Encoded protein: CASSLDSGSFVQPYEQYF.

The chain employs TRBV18 and TRBJ1-5; D possibly corresponds to TRBD1 (6 bases). Looked up from germline, CDR1 is KGHSH and CDR2 is LQKENI. The CDR3 is made up of 16 amino acids. V lost 3 bases and J lost 2, with 14 bases in between. CDR3 bases: TGTGCCAGCTCACCCTCGGGAGCAGGGGGCAATCAGCCCCAGCATTTT. Translated, it gives CASSPSGAGGNQPQHF.

V usage is TRBV7-2 and J usage is TRBJ1-2; 9 bases map to TRBD1. J lost 6 bases, V lost 3 bases, and 8 bases had no gene match. Germline loops: CDR1 SGHTA, CDR2 FQGNSA. The CDR3 covers 15 residues. The CDR3 coding sequence is TGTGCCAGCAGCTTCCGGCTGGACAGGGGCCATGGCTACACCTTC. Translating it yields CASSFRLDRGHGYTF.

The table lists this clone with a count of one. V usage is TRBV2 and J usage is TRBJ2-3; the D gene is possibly TRBD1 (6 bases). Germline V lookup: CDR1 SNHLY, CDR2 FYNNEI. CDR3 length equals 14 residues. The germline V and J ends were trimmed by 6 bases and 2 bases, with 12 bases remaining between them. CDR3 loop: CASRNRVSTDTQYF. For the CDR3, the DNA is TGTGCCAGCAGGAACAGGGTTTCCACAGATACGCAGTATTTT. Using reference TRBV2 and TRBJ2-3 for the parts outside the CDR3, the full variable domain is EPEVTQTPSHQVTQMGQEVILRCVPISNHLYFYWYRQILGQKVEFLVSFYNNEISEKSEIFDDQFSVERPDGSNFTLKIRSTKLEDSAMYFCASRNRVSTDTQYFGPGTRLTVL.

The chain joins TRBV9 to TRBJ2-1, with 14 positions matching TRBD2. Losses at the gene ends were 4 bases for V and 3 bases for J; bases not matched to a gene: 3. The CDR3 consists of 16 residues. Germline values: CDR1 SGDLS, CDR2 YYNGEE. For the CDR3, the DNA is TGTGCCAGCAGCCCCGGGACTAGCGGGGGCTACAATGAGCAGTTCTTC. Its protein is CASSPGTSGGYNEQFF.

This chain connects TRBV4-1 to TRBJ1-1, with D maybe TRBD1 (6 bases). Deletions cut 0 bases from V and 1 base from J, with 15 bases between. The CDR3 has 17 residues. The germline V gene encodes CDR1 MGHRA and CDR2 YSYEKL. CDR3 sequence reads: CASSQEGGPRSNTEAFF. The CDR3 DNA is TGCGCCAGCAGCCAAGAAGGGGGACCCAGGTCGAACACTGAAGCTTTCTTT.

The chain combines TRBV7-2 with TRBJ2-7; 9 positions match TRBD2. The CDR3 contains 17 residues. J lost 2 bases, V lost 6 bases, and 14 bases had no gene match. Germline V CDR1 and CDR2: SGHTA, FQGNSA. CDR3 protein: CASSQGPPSGTTYEQYF. Here the CDR3 DNA reads TGTGCCAGCAGTCAAGGCCCCCCTAGCGGGACCACCTACGAGCAGTACTTC. Full variable domain (missing parts from reference TRBV7-2 and TRBJ2-7): GAGVSQSPSNKVTEKGKDVELRCDPISGHTALYWYRQSLGQGLEFLIYFQGNSAPDKSGLPSDRFSAERTGGSVSTLTIQRTQQEDSAVYLCASSQGPPSGTTYEQYFGPGTRLTVT.

This chain joins TRBV25-1 and TRBJ2-7; the D is unclear. The germline V gene encodes CDR1 MGHDK and CDR2 SYGVNS. Trimming pared 2 bases from V and 3 bases from J, leaving 5 bases between. The CDR3 spans 12 residues. The DNA for the CDR3 is TGTGCCAGCAGTGAAGGGAACTACGAGCAGTACTTC. This encodes CASSEGNYEQYF.

The DNA for the CDR3 is TGTGCCAGCAGCTTAGTCCCGGGACAGCAAGCCGGATCTAATGAAAAACTGTTTTTT. Protein sequence: CASSLVPGQQAGSNEKLFF. The chain carries TRBV11-2 and TRBJ1-4; 7 positions agree with TRBD1. The germline V gene has CDR1 SGHAT and CDR2 FQNNGV. The CDR3 contains 19 residues. V shed 1 base and J 3 bases; nucleotides not matched to a gene: 14. The whole variable domain, filled in from reference TRBV11-2 and TRBJ1-4, reads EAGVAQSPRYKIIEKRQSVAFWCNPISGHATLYWYQQILGQGPKLLIQFQNNGVVDDSQLPKDRFSAERLKGVDSTLKIQPAKLEDSAVYLCASSLVPGQQAGSNEKLFFGSGTQLSVL.

The V call is TRBV7-9, the J call TRBJ2-2; no reliable D call. Germline CDR1 is SEHNR and CDR2 is FQNEAQ (reference sequence). The CDR3 is 13 amino acids. V lost 5 bases to trimming and J lost 7 bases, with 11 bases between them. CDR3 protein: CASSAFQVGELFF. CDR3 bases: TGTGCCAGCAGCGCCTTCCAGGTCGGGGAGCTGTTTTTT.